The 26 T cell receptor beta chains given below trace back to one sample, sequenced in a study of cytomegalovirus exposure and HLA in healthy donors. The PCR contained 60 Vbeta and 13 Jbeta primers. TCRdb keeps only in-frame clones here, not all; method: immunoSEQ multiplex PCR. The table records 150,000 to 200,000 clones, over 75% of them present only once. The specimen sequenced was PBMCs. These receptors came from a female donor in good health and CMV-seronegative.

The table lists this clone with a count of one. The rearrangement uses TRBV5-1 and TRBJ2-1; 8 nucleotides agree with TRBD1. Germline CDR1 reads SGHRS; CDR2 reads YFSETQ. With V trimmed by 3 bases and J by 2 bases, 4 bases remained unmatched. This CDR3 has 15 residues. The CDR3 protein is CASSWKQGAYNEQFF. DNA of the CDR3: TGCGCCAGCAGCTGGAAACAGGGGGCCTACAATGAGCAGTTCTTC.

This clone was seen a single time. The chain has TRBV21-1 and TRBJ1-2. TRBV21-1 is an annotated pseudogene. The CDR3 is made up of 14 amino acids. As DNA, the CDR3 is TGTGCCAGCCGGCCGGATAGCCCCATCTATGGCTACACCTTC. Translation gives CASRPDSPIYGYTF.

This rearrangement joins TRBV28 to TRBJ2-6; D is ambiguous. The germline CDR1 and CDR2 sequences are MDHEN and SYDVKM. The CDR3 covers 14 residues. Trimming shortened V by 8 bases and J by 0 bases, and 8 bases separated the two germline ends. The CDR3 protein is CASRTRSGANVLTF. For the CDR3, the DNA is TGTGCCAGCCGTACACGCTCTGGGGCCAACGTCCTGACTTTC.

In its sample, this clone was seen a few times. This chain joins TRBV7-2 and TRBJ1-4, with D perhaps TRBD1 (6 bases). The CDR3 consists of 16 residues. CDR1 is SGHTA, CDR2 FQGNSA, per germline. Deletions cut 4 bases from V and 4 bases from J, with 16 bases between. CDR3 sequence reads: CASSSMAGAFNEKLFF. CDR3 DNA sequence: TGTGCCAGCAGCTCTATGGCAGGGGCCTTTAATGAAAAACTGTTTTTT.

The CDR3 protein is CASSRQGDMNTEAFF. CDR3 in DNA: TGTGCCAGCAGCCGACAGGGGGACATGAACACTGAAGCTTTCTTT. V gene TRBV6-5 combines with J gene TRBJ1-1; 9 nucleotides agree with TRBD1. Germline V gene lookup returns CDR1 MNHEY and CDR2 SVGAGI. There are 15 residues in the CDR3. V dropped 6 bases and J dropped 0; count of bases not matched to a gene: 5.

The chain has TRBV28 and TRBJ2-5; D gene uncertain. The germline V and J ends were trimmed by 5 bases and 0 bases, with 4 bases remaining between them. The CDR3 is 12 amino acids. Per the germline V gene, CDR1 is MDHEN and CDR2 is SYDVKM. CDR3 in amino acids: CASSQYQETQYF. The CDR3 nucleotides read TGTGCCAGCAGTCAGTACCAAGAGACCCAGTACTTC.

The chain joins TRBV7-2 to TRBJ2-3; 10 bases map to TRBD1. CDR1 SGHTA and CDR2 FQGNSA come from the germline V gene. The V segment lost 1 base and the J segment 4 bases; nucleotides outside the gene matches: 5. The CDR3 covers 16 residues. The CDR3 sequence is CASSLVGTGAADTQYF. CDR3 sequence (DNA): TGTGCCAGCAGCTTAGTCGGGACAGGGGCTGCAGATACGCAGTATTTT.

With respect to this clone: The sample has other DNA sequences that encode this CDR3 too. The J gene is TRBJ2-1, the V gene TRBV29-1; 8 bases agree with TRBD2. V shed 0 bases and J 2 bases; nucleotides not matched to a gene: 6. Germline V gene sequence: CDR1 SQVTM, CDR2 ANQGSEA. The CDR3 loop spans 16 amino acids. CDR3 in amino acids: CSVEDGAGVPYNEQFF. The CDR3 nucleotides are TGCAGCGTTGAAGATGGAGCGGGAGTACCCTACAATGAGCAGTTCTTC.

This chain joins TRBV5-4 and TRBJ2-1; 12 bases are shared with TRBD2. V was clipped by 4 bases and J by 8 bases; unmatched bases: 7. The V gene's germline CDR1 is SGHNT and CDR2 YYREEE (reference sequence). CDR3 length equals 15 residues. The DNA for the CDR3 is TGTGCCAGCAGCCAGACTAGCGGGAGTTTCTATGAGCAGTTCTTC. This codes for CASSQTSGSFYEQFF.

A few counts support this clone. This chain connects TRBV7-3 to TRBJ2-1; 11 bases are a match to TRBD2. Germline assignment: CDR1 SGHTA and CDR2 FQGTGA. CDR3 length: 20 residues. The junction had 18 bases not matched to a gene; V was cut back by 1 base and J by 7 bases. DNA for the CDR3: TGTGCCAGCAGCTTAAGGCCCGGGACTAGCGGAACCCCTCGGAGGAATGAGCAGTTCTTC. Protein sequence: CASSLRPGTSGTPRRNEQFF.

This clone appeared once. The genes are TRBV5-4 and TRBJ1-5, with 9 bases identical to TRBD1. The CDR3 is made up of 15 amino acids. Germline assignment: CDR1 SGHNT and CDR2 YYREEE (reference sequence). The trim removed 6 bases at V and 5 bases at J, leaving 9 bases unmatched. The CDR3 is CASIQERQGDQPQHF. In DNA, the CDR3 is TGTGCCAGCATCCAGGAGAGACAGGGGGATCAGCCCCAGCATTTT.

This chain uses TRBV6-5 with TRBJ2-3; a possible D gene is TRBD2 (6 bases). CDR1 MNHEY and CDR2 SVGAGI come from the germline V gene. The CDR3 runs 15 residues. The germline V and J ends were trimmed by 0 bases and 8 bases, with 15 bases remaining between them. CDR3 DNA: TGTGCCAGCAGTTACTCGAACGCGGGGACGGGTACGCAGTATTTT. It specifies CASSYSNAGTGTQYF.

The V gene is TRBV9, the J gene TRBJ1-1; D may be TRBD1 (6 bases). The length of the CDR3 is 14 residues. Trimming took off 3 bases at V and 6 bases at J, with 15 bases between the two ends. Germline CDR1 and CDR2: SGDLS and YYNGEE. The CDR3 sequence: CASSEANRVSEAFF. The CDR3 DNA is TGTGCCAGCAGCGAGGCTAACAGGGTTTCTGAAGCTTTCTTT.

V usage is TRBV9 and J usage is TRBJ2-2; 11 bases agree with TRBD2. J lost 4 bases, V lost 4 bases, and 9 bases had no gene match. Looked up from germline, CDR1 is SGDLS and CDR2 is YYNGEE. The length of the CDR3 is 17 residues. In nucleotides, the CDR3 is TGTGCCAGCAGCCTTAATGGGGGGACTAGCGGCACCGGGGAGCTGTTTTTT. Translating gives CASSLNGGTSGTGELFF. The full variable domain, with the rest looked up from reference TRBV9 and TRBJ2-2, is DSGVTQTPKHLITATGQRVTLRCSPRSGDLSVYWYQQSLDQGLQFLIQYYNGEERAKGNILERFSAQQFPDLHSELNLSSLELGDSALYFCASSLNGGTSGTGELFFGEGSRLTVL.

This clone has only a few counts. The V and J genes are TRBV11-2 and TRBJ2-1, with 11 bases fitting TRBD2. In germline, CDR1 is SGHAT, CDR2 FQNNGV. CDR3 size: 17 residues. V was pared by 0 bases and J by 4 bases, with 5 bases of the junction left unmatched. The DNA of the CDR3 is TGTGCCAGCAGCTTAGAAGGACTAGCGGGCACTTACAATGAGCAGTTCTTC. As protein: CASSLEGLAGTYNEQFF.

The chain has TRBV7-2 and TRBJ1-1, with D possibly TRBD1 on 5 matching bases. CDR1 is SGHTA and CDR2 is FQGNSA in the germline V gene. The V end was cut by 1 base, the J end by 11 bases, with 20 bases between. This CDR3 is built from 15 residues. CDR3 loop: CASSLDQGGWVMAFF. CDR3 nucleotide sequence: TGTGCCAGCAGCTTAGACCAGGGAGGGTGGGTGATGGCTTTCTTT. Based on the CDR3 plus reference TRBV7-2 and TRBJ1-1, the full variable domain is GAGVSQSPSNKVTEKGKDVELRCDPISGHTALYWYRQSLGQGLEFLIYFQGNSAPDKSGLPSDRFSAERTGGSVSTLTIQRTQQEDSAVYLCASSLDQGGWVMAFFGQGTRLTVV.

The CDR3 region is CASSGQGAPANEKLFF. Here the CDR3 DNA reads TGTGCCAGCAGCGGACAGGGGGCCCCGGCTAATGAAAAACTGTTTTTT. The V gene is TRBV9, the J gene TRBJ1-4; 10 positions agree with TRBD1. Germline CDR1 SGDLS, CDR2 YYNGEE. This CDR3 region has 16 residues. Trimming removed 3 bases from V and 3 bases from J; junction bases left unmatched: 5.

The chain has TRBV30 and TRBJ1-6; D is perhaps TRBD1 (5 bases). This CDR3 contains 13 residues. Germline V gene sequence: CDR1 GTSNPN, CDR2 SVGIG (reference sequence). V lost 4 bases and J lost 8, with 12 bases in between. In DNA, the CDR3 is TGTGCCTGGAAAAATGCCAGGGATTCACCCCTCCACTTT. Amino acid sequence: CAWKNARDSPLHF.

CDR3 sequence: CASSSETEAFF. DNA for the CDR3: TGTGCCAGCAGTTCTGAGACTGAAGCTTTCTTT. The V gene is TRBV28, the J gene TRBJ1-1; D not resolved. The CDR3 length is 11 residues. Trimming removed 4 bases from V and 5 bases from J, with 5 bases in between. In germline, CDR1 is MDHEN, CDR2 SYDVKM. Full variable domain (outside the CDR3, taken from reference TRBV28 and TRBJ1-1): DVKVTQSSRYLVKRTGEKVFLECVQDMDHENMFWYRQDPGLGLRLIYFSYDVKMKEKGDIPEGYSVSREKKERFSLILESASTNQTSMYLCASSSETEAFFGQGTRLTVV.

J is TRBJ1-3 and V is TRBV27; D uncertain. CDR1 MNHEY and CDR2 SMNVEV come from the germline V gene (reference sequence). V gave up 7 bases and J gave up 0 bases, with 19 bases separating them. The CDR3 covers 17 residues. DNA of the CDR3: TGTGCCAGCATAAAAGTGAAGCGGCCCCTCTCTGGAAACACCATATATTTT. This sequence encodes CASIKVKRPLSGNTIYF.

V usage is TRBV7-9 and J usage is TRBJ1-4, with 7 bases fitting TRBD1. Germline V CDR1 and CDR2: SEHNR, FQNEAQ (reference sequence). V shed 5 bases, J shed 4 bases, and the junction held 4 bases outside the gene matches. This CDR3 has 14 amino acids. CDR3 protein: CASSPGQLNEKLFF. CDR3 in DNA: TGTGCCAGCAGCCCGGGACAGCTTAATGAAAAACTGTTTTTT.

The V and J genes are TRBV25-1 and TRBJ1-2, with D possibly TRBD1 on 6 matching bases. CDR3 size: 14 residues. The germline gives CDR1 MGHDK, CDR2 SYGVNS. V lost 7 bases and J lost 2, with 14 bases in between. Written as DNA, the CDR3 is TGTGCCAGCACCGCACCCAGGGGAAACTATGGCTACACCTTC. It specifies CASTAPRGNYGYTF.

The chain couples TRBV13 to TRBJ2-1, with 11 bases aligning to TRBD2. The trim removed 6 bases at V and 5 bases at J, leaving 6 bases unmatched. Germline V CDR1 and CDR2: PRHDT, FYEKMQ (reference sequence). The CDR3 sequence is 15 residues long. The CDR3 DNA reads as TGTGCCAGCAGGGGACTAGCGGATTCAGACAATGAGCAGTTCTTC. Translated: CASRGLADSDNEQFF.

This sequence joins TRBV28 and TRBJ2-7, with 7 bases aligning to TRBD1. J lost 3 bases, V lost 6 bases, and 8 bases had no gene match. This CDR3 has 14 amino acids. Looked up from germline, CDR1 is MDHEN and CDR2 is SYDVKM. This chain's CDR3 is CASSPGGYNYEQYF. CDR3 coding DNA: TGTGCCAGCAGCCCAGGGGGATACAACTACGAGCAGTACTTC.

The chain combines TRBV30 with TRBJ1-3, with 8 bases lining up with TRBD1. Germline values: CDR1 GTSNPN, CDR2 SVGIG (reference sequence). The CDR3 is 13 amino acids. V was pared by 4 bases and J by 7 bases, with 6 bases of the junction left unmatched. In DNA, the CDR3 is TGTGCCTGGAACGCCGACAGGGGTAACACCATATATTTT. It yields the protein CAWNADRGNTIYF.

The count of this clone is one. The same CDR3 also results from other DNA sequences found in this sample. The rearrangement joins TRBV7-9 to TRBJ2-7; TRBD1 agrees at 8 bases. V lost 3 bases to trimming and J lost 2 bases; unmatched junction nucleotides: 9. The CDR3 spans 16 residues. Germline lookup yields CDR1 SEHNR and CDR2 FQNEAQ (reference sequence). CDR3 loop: CASSFGAGGVAYEQYF. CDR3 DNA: TGTGCCAGCAGCTTCGGGGCAGGGGGCGTTGCCTACGAGCAGTACTTC.